The T cell receptor beta chain under discussion was sequenced for a study of shared clonotypes between healthy human individuals. As regards this clone: Its matching antigen is unknown.

Libraries were prepared by immunoSEQ multiplex PCR; TCRdb keeps only in-frame clonotypes and omits some of them. Among a few hundred thousand clones listed, around 70% were seen once. A CD45RA-negative memory subset and a CD45RA+ naive subset were separated from the CD4+ cells. Overall study results and limits: Researchers found naive subsets generally carried larger estimated richness than memory subsets. Having only a few donors restricted how much genetic and exposure-history diversity was captured.

Germline-derived CDR1 and CDR2 are PRHDT and FYEKMQ (reference sequence). The junction had 3 bases not matched to a gene; V was cut back by 5 bases and J by 6 bases. This CDR3 comprises 13 residues. This clonotype was obtained from a man under 40 in good health. Sequenced: memory CD4+ T cells sorted from blood. The subset is: CD45RA-negative fraction. The chain uses TRBV13 and TRBJ2-2; TRBD1 aligns across 7 bases. CDR3 nucleotide sequence: TGTGCCAGCAGCATTAGGGGGCCCGGGGAGCTGTTTTTT. Protein sequence: CASSIRGPGELFF.